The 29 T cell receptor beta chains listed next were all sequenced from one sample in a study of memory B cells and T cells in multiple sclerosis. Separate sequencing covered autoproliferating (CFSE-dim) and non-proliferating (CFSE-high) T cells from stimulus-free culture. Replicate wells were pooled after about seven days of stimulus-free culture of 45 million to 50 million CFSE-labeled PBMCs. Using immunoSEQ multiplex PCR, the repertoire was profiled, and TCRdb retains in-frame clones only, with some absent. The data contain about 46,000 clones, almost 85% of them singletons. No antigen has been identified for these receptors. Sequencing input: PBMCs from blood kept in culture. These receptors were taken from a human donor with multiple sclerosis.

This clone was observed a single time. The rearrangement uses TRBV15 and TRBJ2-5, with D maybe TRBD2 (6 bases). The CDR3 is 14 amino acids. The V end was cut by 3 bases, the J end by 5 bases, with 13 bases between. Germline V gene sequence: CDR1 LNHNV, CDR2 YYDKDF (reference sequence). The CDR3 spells CATSRGEAGETQYF. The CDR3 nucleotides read TGTGCCACCAGCAGGGGCGAGGCGGGGGAGACCCAGTACTTC.

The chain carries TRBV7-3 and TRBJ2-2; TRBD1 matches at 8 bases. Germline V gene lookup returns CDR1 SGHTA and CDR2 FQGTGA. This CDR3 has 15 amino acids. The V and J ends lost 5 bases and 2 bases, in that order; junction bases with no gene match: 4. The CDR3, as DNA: TGTGCCAGCAGCCCGGACAGGGTCAACACCGGGGAGCTGTTTTTT. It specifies CASSPDRVNTGELFF.

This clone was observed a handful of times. CDR3 bases: TGTGCCAGCAGCGAGGGGAGGAGCGATGGCTACACCTTC. Translated, it gives CASSEGRSDGYTF. The V gene is TRBV4-2, the J gene TRBJ1-2, with D perhaps TRBD1 (5 bases). The V and J ends lost 5 bases and 6 bases respectively, with 13 bases between them. This CDR3 region has 13 residues. In germline, CDR1 is LGHNA, CDR2 YNFKEQ.

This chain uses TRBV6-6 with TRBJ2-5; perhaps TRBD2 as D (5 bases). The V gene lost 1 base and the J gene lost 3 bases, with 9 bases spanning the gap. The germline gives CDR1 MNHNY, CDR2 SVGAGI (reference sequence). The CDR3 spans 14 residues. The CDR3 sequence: CASSYWELKETQYF. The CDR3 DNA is TGTGCCAGCAGTTACTGGGAGCTAAAAGAGACCCAGTACTTC.

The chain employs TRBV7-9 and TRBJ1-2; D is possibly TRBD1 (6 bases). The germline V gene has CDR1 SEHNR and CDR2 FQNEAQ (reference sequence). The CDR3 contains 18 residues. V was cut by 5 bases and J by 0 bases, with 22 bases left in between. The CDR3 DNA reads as TGTGCCAGCAGCCAAACAACCCTACTGGGGACACCTAACTATGGCTACACCTTC. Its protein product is CASSQTTLLGTPNYGYTF.

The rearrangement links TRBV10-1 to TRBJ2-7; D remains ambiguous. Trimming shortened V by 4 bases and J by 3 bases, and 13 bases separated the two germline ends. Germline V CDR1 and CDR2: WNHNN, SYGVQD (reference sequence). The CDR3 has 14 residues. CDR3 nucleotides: TGCGCCAGCAGTGGGGGATCGACGGACTACGAGCAGTACTTC. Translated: CASSGGSTDYEQYF.

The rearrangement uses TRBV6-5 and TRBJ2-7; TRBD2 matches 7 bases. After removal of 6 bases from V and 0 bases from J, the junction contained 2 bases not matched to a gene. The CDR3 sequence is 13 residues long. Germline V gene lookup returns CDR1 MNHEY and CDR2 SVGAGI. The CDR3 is CASSRGGSYEQYF. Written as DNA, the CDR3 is TGTGCCAGCAGCCGCGGGGGCTCCTACGAGCAGTACTTC.

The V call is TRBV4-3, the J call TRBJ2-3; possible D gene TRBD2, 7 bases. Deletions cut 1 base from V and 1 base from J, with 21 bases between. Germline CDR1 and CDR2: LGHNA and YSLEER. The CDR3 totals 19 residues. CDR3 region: CASSQALTVGGRGTDTQYF. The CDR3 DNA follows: TGCGCCAGCAGCCAAGCCCTAACTGTGGGGGGGCGGGGCACAGATACGCAGTATTTT.

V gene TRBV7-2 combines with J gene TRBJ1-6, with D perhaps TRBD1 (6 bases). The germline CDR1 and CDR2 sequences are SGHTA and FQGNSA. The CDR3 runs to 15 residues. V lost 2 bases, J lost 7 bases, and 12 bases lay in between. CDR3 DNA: TGTGCCAGCAGCTTATACCAGGGGACAAATTCACCCCTCCACTTT. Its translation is CASSLYQGTNSPLHF.

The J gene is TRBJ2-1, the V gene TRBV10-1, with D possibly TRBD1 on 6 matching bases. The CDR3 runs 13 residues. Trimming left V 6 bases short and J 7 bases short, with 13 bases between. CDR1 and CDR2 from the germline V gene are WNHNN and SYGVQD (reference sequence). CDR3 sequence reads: CASSLLQGNEQFF. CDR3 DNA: TGCGCCAGCAGCCTACTACAGGGAAATGAGCAGTTCTTC.

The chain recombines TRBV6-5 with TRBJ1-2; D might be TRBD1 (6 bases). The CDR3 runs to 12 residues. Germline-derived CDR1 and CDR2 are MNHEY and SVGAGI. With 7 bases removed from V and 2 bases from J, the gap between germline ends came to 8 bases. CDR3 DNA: TGTGCCAGCAAGGGGGACAACTATGGCTACACCTTC. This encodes CASKGDNYGYTF.

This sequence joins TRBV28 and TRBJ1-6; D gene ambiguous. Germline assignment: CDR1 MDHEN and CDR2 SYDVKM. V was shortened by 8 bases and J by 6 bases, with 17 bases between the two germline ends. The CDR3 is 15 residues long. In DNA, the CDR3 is TGTGCCAGCTTCCTCATGTCCGGACCTAATTCACCCCTCCACTTT. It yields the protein CASFLMSGPNSPLHF.

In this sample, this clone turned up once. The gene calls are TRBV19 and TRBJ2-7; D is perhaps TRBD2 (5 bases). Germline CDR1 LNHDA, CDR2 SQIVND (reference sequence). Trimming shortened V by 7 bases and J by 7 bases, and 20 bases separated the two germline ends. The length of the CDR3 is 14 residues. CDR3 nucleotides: TGTGCCAGTACCAAGGGTGTCGGGGTAGGGGAGCAGTACTTC. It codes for CASTKGVGVGEQYF.

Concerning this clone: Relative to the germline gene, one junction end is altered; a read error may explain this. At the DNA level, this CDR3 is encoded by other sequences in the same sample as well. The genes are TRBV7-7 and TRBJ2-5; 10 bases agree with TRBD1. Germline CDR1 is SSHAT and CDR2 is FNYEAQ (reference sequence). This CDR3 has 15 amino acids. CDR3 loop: CASSLGGTGEETQYF. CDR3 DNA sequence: TGTGCTAGCAGCTTAGGGGGGACAGGGGAAGAGACCCAGTACTTC.

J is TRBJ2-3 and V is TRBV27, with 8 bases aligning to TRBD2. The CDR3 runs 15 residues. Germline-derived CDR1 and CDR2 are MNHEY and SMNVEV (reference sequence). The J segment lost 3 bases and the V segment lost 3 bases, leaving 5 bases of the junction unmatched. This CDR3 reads CASSFGLAGTDTQYF. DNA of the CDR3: TGTGCCAGCAGTTTTGGGTTAGCGGGGACAGATACGCAGTATTTT.

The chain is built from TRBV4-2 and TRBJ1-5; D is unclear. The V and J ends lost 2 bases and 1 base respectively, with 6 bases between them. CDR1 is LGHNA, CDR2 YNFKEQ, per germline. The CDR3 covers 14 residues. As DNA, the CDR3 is TGTGCCAGCAGCCAAACGGGGAGCAATCAGCCCCAGCATTTT. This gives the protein CASSQTGSNQPQHF.

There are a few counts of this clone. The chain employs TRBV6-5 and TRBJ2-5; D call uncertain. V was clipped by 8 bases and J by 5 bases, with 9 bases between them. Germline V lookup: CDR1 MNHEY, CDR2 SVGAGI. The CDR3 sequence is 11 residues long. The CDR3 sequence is CASRLLETQYF. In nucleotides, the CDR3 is TGTGCCAGCCGTCTTCTGGAGACCCAGTACTTC.

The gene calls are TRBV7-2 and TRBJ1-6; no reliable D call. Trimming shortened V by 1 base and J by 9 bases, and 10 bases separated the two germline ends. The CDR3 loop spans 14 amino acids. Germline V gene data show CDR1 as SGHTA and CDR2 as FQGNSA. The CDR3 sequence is CASSLGAWASPLHF. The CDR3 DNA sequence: TGTGCCAGCAGCTTAGGGGCCTGGGCTTCACCCCTCCACTTT.

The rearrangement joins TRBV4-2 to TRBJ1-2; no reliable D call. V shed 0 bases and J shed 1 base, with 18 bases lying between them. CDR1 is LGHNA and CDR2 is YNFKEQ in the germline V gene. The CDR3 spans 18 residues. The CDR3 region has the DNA TGTGCCAGCAGCCAAGAATCAGGAGAAGTTGCTTTTAACTATGGCTACACCTTC. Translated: CASSQESGEVAFNYGYTF.

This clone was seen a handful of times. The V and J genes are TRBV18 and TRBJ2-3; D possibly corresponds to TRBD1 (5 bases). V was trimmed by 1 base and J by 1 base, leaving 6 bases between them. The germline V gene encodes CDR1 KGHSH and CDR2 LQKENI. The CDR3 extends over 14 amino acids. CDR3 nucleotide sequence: TGTGCCAGCTCACCACGGGGCGGCACAGATACGCAGTATTTT. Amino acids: CASSPRGGTDTQYF.

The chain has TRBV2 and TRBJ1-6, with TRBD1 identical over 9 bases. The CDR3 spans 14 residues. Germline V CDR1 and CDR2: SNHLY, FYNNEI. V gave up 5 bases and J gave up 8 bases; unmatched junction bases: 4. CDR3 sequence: CASSQGQGHSPLHF. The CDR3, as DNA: TGTGCCAGCAGTCAGGGACAGGGCCATTCACCCCTCCACTTT.

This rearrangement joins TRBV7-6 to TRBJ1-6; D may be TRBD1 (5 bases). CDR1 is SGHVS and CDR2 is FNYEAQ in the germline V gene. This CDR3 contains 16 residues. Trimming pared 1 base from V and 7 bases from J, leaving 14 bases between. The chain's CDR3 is CASSLGGEGWNSPLHF. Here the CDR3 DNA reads TGTGCCAGCAGCTTAGGAGGTGAGGGGTGGAATTCACCCCTCCACTTT. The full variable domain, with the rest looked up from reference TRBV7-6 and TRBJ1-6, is GAGVSQSPRYKVTKRGQDVALRCDPISGHVSLYWYRQALGQGPEFLTYFNYEAQQDKSGLPNDRFSAERPEGSISTLTIQRTEQRDSAMYRCASSLGGEGWNSPLHFGNGTRLTVT.

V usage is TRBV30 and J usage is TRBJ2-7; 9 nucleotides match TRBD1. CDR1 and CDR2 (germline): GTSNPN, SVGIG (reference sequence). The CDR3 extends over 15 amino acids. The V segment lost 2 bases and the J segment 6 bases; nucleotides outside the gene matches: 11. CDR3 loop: CAWSPWDRELSEQYF. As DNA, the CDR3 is TGTGCCTGGAGTCCATGGGACAGGGAATTGAGCGAGCAGTACTTC.

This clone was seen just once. The chain's CDR3 is CASSYLYEQYF. CDR3 nucleotide sequence: TGTGCCAGCAGCTATCTCTACGAGCAGTACTTC. The genes are TRBV7-2 and TRBJ2-7, with D unresolved. V was trimmed by 4 bases and J by 3 bases, leaving 4 bases between them. Germline CDR1 is SGHTA and CDR2 is FQGNSA. CDR3 size: 11 residues.

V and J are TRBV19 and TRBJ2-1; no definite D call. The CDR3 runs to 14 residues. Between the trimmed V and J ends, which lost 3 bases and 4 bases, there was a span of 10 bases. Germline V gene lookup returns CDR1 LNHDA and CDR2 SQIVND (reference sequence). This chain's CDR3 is CASSIRSPYNEQFF. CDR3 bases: TGTGCCAGTAGTATCCGATCTCCATACAATGAGCAGTTCTTC. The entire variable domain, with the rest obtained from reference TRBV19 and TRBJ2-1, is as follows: DGGITQSPKYLFRKEGQNVTLSCEQNLNHDAMYWYRQDPGQGLRLIYYSQIVNDFQKGDIAEGYSVSREKKESFPLTVTSAQKNPTAFYLCASSIRSPYNEQFFGPGTRLTVL.

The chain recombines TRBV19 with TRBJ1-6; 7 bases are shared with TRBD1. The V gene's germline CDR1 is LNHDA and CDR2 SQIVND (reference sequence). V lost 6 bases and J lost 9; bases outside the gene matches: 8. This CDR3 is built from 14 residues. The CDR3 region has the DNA TGTGCCAGTAGCCCCCGGGACAGTAGTTCACCCCTCCACTTT. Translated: CASSPRDSSSPLHF. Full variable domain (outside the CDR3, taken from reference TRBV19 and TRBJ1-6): DGGITQSPKYLFRKEGQNVTLSCEQNLNHDAMYWYRQDPGQGLRLIYYSQIVNDFQKGDIAEGYSVSREKKESFPLTVTSAQKNPTAFYLCASSPRDSSSPLHFGNGTRLTVT.

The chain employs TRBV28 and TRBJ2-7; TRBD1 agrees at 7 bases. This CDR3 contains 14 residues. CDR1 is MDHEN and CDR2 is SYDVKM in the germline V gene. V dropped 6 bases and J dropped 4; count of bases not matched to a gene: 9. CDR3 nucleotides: TGTGCCAGCAGAATTTTTGGGACAGCTTACGAGCAGTACTTC. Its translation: CASRIFGTAYEQYF.

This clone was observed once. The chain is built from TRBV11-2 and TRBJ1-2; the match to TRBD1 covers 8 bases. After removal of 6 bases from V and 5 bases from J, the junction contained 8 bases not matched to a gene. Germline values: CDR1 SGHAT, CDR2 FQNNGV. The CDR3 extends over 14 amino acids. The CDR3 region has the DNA TGTGCCAGCAGTTTTACGGGGACAGGATATGGCTACACCTTC. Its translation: CASSFTGTGYGYTF.

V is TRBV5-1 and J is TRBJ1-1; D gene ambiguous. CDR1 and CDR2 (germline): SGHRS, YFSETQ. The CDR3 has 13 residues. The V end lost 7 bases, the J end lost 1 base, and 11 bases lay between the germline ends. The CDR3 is CASAQDTNTEAFF. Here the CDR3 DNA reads TGCGCCAGCGCGCAAGACACGAACACTGAAGCTTTCTTT.